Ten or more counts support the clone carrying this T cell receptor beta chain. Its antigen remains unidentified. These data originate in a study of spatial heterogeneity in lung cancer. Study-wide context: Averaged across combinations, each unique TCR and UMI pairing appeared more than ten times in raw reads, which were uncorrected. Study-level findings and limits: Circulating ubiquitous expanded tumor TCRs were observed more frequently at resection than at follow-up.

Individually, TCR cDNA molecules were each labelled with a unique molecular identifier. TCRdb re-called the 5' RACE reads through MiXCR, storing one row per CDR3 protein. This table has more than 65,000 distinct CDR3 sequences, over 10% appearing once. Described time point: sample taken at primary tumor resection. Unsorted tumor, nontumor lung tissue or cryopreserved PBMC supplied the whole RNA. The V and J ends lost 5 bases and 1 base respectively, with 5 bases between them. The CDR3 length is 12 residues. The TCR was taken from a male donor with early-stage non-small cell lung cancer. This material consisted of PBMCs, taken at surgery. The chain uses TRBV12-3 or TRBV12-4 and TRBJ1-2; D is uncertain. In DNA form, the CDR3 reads TGTGCCAGCAGTACACTTAACTATGGCTACACCTTC. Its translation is CASSTLNYGYTF.